This paragraph reports one TCR beta chain. Its target is not known. These data belong to a study of blood T cells in healthy people across ages. General study results and limits: Long-lived donors had more naive CD4+ cells and higher diversity than aged donors. Roughly linear age-related decline in beta diversity appeared, significant by age around 36.

With a J-beta primer mix and a sample-barcoded 5' primer, a second PCR ran 7 to 11 cycles. TCRdb analysed the 5' RACE reads with MiXCR anew, one entry per CDR3 protein. The table shows 1.5 million or so distinct CDR3 sequences, with approximately 38% occurring only once. CDR1 and CDR2 (germline): WSHSY, SAAADI. Trimming took 6 bases from V and 4 from J, leaving 9 bases between them. This CDR3 contains 12 residues. The specimen sequenced was blood. The receptor was isolated from a woman aged 18-30 years in good health. The chain couples TRBV10-2 to TRBJ1-2, with D uncertain. The CDR3 DNA follows: TGCGCCAGCAGCCTGAGCATCTATGGCTACACCTTC. Its translation is CASSLSIYGYTF.